The entry below describes one TCR beta chain. These data originate in a study of blood T cell repertoires in COVID-19. Across the study: Sites across the United States, Italy and Spain contributed samples from acute and convalescent COVID-19.

Germline values: CDR1 SGHDT, CDR2 YYEEEE. The CDR3 sequence is 16 residues long. V gave up 2 bases and J gave up 0 bases, with 12 bases separating them. Authors' methods: Amplification with reference gene primers provided the estimates of nucleated cell counts. The assay was immunoSEQ multiplex PCR, and TCRdb's table has in-frame clones only and misses some. That table furnishes V, J and clone size, whereas the DNA furnished D and trimming. The top ten hold around 41% of the sample, which has tens of thousands of clones, 82% seen once. The specimen sequenced was peripheral blood. J is TRBJ1-3 and V is TRBV5-6; tentatively, D is TRBD1 (6 bases). The TCR was taken from an older man with active or convalescent COVID-19. Written as DNA, the CDR3 is TGTGCCAGCAGCTTCCAAGGGGGAAGCTCTGGAAACACCATATATTTT. Protein: CASSFQGGSSGNTIYF.